These 12 T cell receptor beta chains were all obtained from the same sample, sequenced in a study of post-analysis software for immune sequencing data. TCR beta cDNA libraries had unique molecular identifiers. TCRdb reprocessed the PCR reads via MiXCR and lists one record per CDR3 protein. The table has some 800,000 distinct CDR3 sequences, about 43% seen once. Their cognate antigens are unknown. Study-wide results and limits: With TRBV5-6, TRBV5-1 and TRBV20-1 included, about five TRBV segments were more frequent in patients than in controls.

Sequenced sample: blood. All receptors derive from a girl aged 5-17 years with multiple sclerosis.

The chain couples TRBV5-1 to TRBJ2-7, with TRBD1 matching 8 bases. Trimming took 2 bases from V and 2 from J; bases not matched to a gene: 3. Germline lookup yields CDR1 SGHRS and CDR2 YFSETQ. The CDR3 loop spans 14 amino acids. The CDR3 here is CASSFADRAYEQYF. Here the CDR3 DNA reads TGCGCCAGCAGCTTTGCGGACAGGGCCTACGAGCAGTACTTC. Supplemented by reference TRBV5-1 and TRBJ2-7, the full variable domain reads KAGVTQTPRYLIKTRGQQVTLSCSPISGHRSVSWYQQTPGQGLQFLFEYFSETQRNKGNFPGRFSGRQFSNSRSEMNVSTLELGDSALYLCASSFADRAYEQYFGPGTRLTVT.

This clonotype turned up a few times. The chain is built from TRBV12-3 or TRBV12-4 and TRBJ2-5; D uncertain. The germline V and J ends were trimmed by 5 bases and 1 base, with 11 bases remaining between them. This CDR3 region has 14 residues. CDR3 in DNA: TGTGCCAGCAGTCTCCAAGCCGCCCAAGAGACCCAGTACTTC. It encodes CASSLQAAQETQYF.

This chain joins TRBV14 and TRBJ2-1, with 11 positions matching TRBD2. The CDR3 runs to 19 residues. Trimming took 1 base from V and 0 from J; bases not matched to a gene: 8. CDR1 SGHDN and CDR2 FVKESK come from the germline V gene. Written as DNA, the CDR3 is TGTGCCAGCAGCCAAGGGTGGGGACTAGCGGACAGCTCCTACAATGAGCAGTTCTTC. Its protein is CASSQGWGLADSSYNEQFF.

V and J are TRBV5-1 and TRBJ2-3; 7 positions match TRBD2. V lost 6 bases, J lost 5 bases, and 9 bases stayed unmatched. This CDR3 spans 14 amino acids. Germline lookup yields CDR1 SGHRS and CDR2 YFSETQ. CDR3 coding DNA: TGCGCCAGCAATACGGGAGGCGAAGGAGATACGCAGTATTTT. Residues: CASNTGGEGDTQYF.

This clonotype was seen more than once but under ten times. V is TRBV6-5 and J is TRBJ2-3; 7 bases align to TRBD1. CDR1 is MNHEY, CDR2 SVGAGI, per germline. This CDR3 has 14 amino acids. The V and J ends lost 2 bases and 4 bases, in that order; junction bases with no gene match: 3. CDR3 sequence: CASSYVGGADTQYF. In DNA, the CDR3 is TGTGCCAGCAGTTACGTAGGGGGCGCAGATACGCAGTATTTT.

The chain combines TRBV20-1 with TRBJ2-6, with D perhaps TRBD1 (5 bases). The CDR3 consists of 15 residues. The germline V gene has CDR1 DFQATT and CDR2 SNEGSKA (reference sequence). CDR3 loop: CAAWGLSSGANVLTF. The CDR3 DNA reads TGCGCTGCCTGGGGCCTAAGCTCTGGGGCCAACGTCCTGACTTTC.

The gene calls are TRBV12-3 or TRBV12-4 and TRBJ2-3; the D gene could be TRBD1 or TRBD2 (5 bases each). With 10 bases removed from V and 4 bases from J, the gap between germline ends came to 18 bases. The CDR3 is made up of 14 amino acids. The chain's CDR3 is CATSSRGRPDTQYF. In nucleotides, the CDR3 is TGTGCCACCTCTAGCCGGGGCCGCCCAGATACGCAGTATTTT.

This clonotype has more than one count but fewer than ten. V is TRBV6-6 and J is TRBJ2-5, with TRBD1 matching 7 bases. The CDR3 is made up of 15 amino acids. Germline CDR1 and CDR2: MNHNY and SVGAGI (reference sequence). The V and J ends lost 2 bases and 2 bases, in that order; junction bases with no gene match: 5. CDR3 coding DNA: TGTGCCAGCAGTTACGGGGGACAGCGACAAGAGACCCAGTACTTC. Its translation is CASSYGGQRQETQYF.

Comment on this clonotype: This likely comes from a read error, as the CDR3 has no conserved phenylalanine or tryptophan at its end. This chain uses TRBV5-1 with TRBJ2-7, with a weak D call TRBD2 (6 bases). The CDR3 loop spans 13 amino acids. The germline V gene has CDR1 SGHRS and CDR2 YFSETQ. V was shortened by 1 base and J by 6 bases, with 11 bases between the two germline ends. The CDR3 coding sequence is TGCGCCAGCAGCTTGAAGACAGCGGGCGAGCAGTACTGC. Translated: CASSLKTAGEQYC.

This chain connects TRBV12-5 to TRBJ2-7, with D unclear. Germline V lookup: CDR1 LGHNT, CDR2 FRNRAP. The CDR3 spans 12 residues. Deletions cut 3 bases from V and 0 bases from J, with 3 bases between. In DNA, the CDR3 is TGTGCTAGTGGTTTTGTCTCCTACGAGCAGTACTTC. It yields the protein CASGFVSYEQYF. The entire variable domain, with the rest obtained from reference TRBV12-5 and TRBJ2-7, is as follows: DARVTQTPRHKVTEMGQEVTMRCQPILGHNTVFWYRQTMMQGLELLAYFRNRAPLDDSGMPKDRFSAEMPDATLATLKIQPSEPRDSAVYFCASGFVSYEQYFGPGTRLTVT.

The gene calls are TRBV7-2 and TRBJ2-7; D unresolved. The germline CDR1 and CDR2 sequences are SGHTA and FQGNSA. The ends were cut back, 1 base at V and 7 bases at J, with 8 bases in the middle. The CDR3 sequence is 12 residues long. The CDR3: CASSLVGREQYF. CDR3 DNA: TGTGCCAGCAGCTTAGTGGGTAGGGAGCAGTACTTC.

A few counts support this clonotype. The chain carries TRBV7-9 and TRBJ1-4, with a possible D match to TRBD1 (5 bases). The CDR3 is made up of 16 amino acids. Per the germline V gene, CDR1 is SEHNR and CDR2 is FQNEAQ (reference sequence). V lost 6 bases, J lost 2 bases, and 16 bases lay in between. The chain's CDR3 is CASSGGGNPTNEKLFF. DNA of the CDR3: TGTGCCAGCAGTGGCGGGGGGAACCCGACTAATGAAAAACTGTTTTTT.